Listed below are T cell receptor beta chains from one sample, sequenced in a study of T cell repertoires in cytomegalovirus infection. These receptors' antigens are unknown. From the reads, TCRdb called clonotypes with MiXCR, one entry per CDR3 protein. The sample has around 770,000 distinct CDR3 sequences, about 29% seen once. The sample was cultured CD8+ T cells from PBMCs, taken from culture after CMV antigen stimulation. The receptors were sampled from a human donor in good health (CMV status not recorded). Some clones in this sample may be carry-over from other donors' samples. CDR3s include the opening cysteine and the closing phenylalanine or tryptophan. D genes are given only for firm matches. The size field is filled for only some rows; it gives once, few, many or a size class.

d_gene: TRBD1; v_gene: TRBV7-9; abundance: few; j_gene: TRBJ1-3; CDR3nt: TGTGCCAGCAGCACCGGACAGGGGACTCCCTTCTCTGGAAACACCATATATTTT; CDR3aa: CASSTGQGTPFSGNTIYF
d_gene: NA; v_gene: TRBV7-9; abundance: NA; j_gene: TRBJ1-4; CDR3nt: TGTGCCAGCAGCTACCCGAGCAAAAGCCTCGAGGCGGAAAAACTGTTTTTT; CDR3aa: CASSYPSKSLEAEKLFF
d_gene: NA; v_gene: TRBV27; abundance: NA; j_gene: TRBJ2-5; CDR3nt: TGTGCCAGCACTCGGGGGAAGACCCAGTACTTC; CDR3aa: CASTRGKTQYF
d_gene: TRBD2; v_gene: TRBV7-2; abundance: many; j_gene: TRBJ2-1; CDR3nt: TGTGCCAGCAGCTTGCACGGGGGGGCCAATGAGCAGTTCTTC; CDR3aa: CASSLHGGANEQFF
d_gene: NA; v_gene: TRBV27; abundance: NA; j_gene: TRBJ1-1; CDR3nt: TGTGCCAGCCTCCCGGGGGGGCTGCCTATGAACACTGAAGCTTTCTTT; CDR3aa: CASLPGGLPMNTEAFF
d_gene: TRBD1; v_gene: TRBV20-1; abundance: NA; j_gene: TRBJ2-1; CDR3nt: TGCAGTGCTACCGGGACAGAGTACAATGAGCAGTTCTTC; CDR3aa: CSATGTEYNEQFF
d_gene: NA; v_gene: TRBV4-1; abundance: few; j_gene: TRBJ1-1; CDR3nt: TGCGCCAGCAGCCAAGTTTTAAACACTGAAGCTTTCTTT; CDR3aa: CASSQVLNTEAFF
d_gene: NA; v_gene: TRBV27; abundance: many; j_gene: TRBJ1-2; CDR3nt: TGTGCCAGCAGTTCCGGGGCTAACTATGGCTACACCTTC; CDR3aa: CASSSGANYGYTF
d_gene: NA; v_gene: TRBV7-9; abundance: many; j_gene: TRBJ2-3; CDR3nt: TGTGCCAGCAGAATAGGGGGGGCCGCGTATTTT; CDR3aa: CASRIGGAAYF
d_gene: TRBD1; v_gene: TRBV2; abundance: NA; j_gene: TRBJ1-2; CDR3nt: TGTGCCAGCAGTGAATCAGGGACAGGGGGAGTGTATGGCTACACCTTC; CDR3aa: CASSESGTGGVYGYTF
d_gene: NA; v_gene: TRBV2; abundance: few; j_gene: TRBJ1-2; CDR3nt: TGTGCCAGCGAGGGGAGCTATGGCTACACCTTC; CDR3aa: CASEGSYGYTF
d_gene: NA; v_gene: TRBV3-1; abundance: NA; j_gene: TRBJ2-5; CDR3nt: TGTGCCAGCAGCCAAGAAGGCATAGGGGTAGAGACCCAGTACTTC; CDR3aa: CASSQEGIGVETQYF
d_gene: NA; v_gene: TRBV15; abundance: NA; j_gene: TRBJ2-3; CDR3nt: TGTGCCACCAGCAGTCGGGGCGGGCCTAGCACAGATACGCAGTATTTT; CDR3aa: CATSSRGGPSTDTQYF
d_gene: NA; v_gene: TRBV20-1; abundance: few; j_gene: TRBJ1-1; CDR3nt: TGCAGTGCTTTCCGGGCGAACACTGAAGCTTTCTTT; CDR3aa: CSAFRANTEAFF
d_gene: NA; v_gene: TRBV4-1; abundance: few; j_gene: TRBJ1-2; CDR3nt: TGCGCCAGCAGCCAAGAATCGCATCCTGATGGCTACACCTTC; CDR3aa: CASSQESHPDGYTF
d_gene: TRBD2; v_gene: TRBV12-3/TRBV12-4; abundance: many; j_gene: TRBJ2-1; CDR3nt: TGTGCCAGCAGTCTCGGGACTAGCGGGGGCGAGCAGTTCTTC; CDR3aa: CASSLGTSGGEQFF
d_gene: NA; v_gene: TRBV11-2; abundance: NA; j_gene: TRBJ2-1; CDR3nt: TGTGCCAGCAGCTTAGATCTACGGGAGCAGTTCTTC; CDR3aa: CASSLDLREQFF
d_gene: TRBD1; v_gene: TRBV5-4; abundance: NA; j_gene: TRBJ2-5; CDR3nt: TGTGCCAGCAGCTTGCCCGGGGACAGGCACCAAGAGACCCAGTACTTC; CDR3aa: CASSLPGDRHQETQYF
d_gene: TRBD1; v_gene: TRBV28; abundance: few; j_gene: TRBJ2-3; CDR3nt: TGTGCCAGCAGTCTACCCCCCTTAGGGACAGCGGACACAGATACGCAGTATTTT; CDR3aa: CASSLPPLGTADTDTQYF
d_gene: NA; v_gene: TRBV6-5; abundance: NA; j_gene: TRBJ2-6; CDR3nt: TGTGCCAGCACCGGGGATAAAGGGGCCCTCTCTGGGGCCAACGTCCTGACTTTC; CDR3aa: CASTGDKGALSGANVLTF
d_gene: NA; v_gene: TRBV7-2; abundance: many; j_gene: TRBJ1-2; CDR3nt: TGTGCCAGCAGCTTAGGGGGGACACGAGGCTACACCTTC; CDR3aa: CASSLGGTRGYTF
d_gene: TRBD1; v_gene: TRBV15; abundance: NA; j_gene: TRBJ1-2; CDR3nt: TGTGCCACCAGCACCGAGGGGGACAGACGAATCGGTAGGGGCTACACCTTC; CDR3aa: CATSTEGDRRIGRGYTF
d_gene: TRBD1; v_gene: TRBV7-6; abundance: NA; j_gene: TRBJ2-1; CDR3nt: TGTGCCAGCAGCTTAGTGGAGACAGGGGCCTACAATGAGCAGTTCTTC; CDR3aa: CASSLVETGAYNEQFF
d_gene: TRBD1; v_gene: TRBV6-6; abundance: NA; j_gene: TRBJ2-2; CDR3nt: TGTGCCAGCAGCCGGGACAGACTCCACACCGGGGAGCTGTTTTTT; CDR3aa: CASSRDRLHTGELFF
d_gene: TRBD1; v_gene: TRBV7-9; abundance: NA; j_gene: TRBJ2-5; CDR3nt: TGTGCCAGCAGCTCCAACAGGGGGGAGGAGACCCAGTACTTC; CDR3aa: CASSSNRGEETQYF
d_gene: NA; v_gene: TRBV29-1; abundance: few; j_gene: TRBJ1-2; CDR3nt: TGCAGCGTAGGGCAGCCTAACTATGGCTACACCTTC; CDR3aa: CSVGQPNYGYTF
d_gene: TRBD1; v_gene: TRBV24-1; abundance: NA; j_gene: TRBJ2-7; CDR3nt: TGTGCCACCAGTGACCCGACGACAGGGCCCGAGCAGTACTTC; CDR3aa: CATSDPTTGPEQYF
d_gene: TRBD1; v_gene: TRBV29-1; abundance: NA; j_gene: TRBJ1-2; CDR3nt: TGCAGCGTGACAGGGAGGGGTGGCTACACCTTC; CDR3aa: CSVTGRGGYTF
d_gene: NA; v_gene: TRBV12-3/TRBV12-4; abundance: few; j_gene: TRBJ1-1; CDR3nt: TGTGCCAGCAGTTTAAAAGCCGGGAACACTGAAGCTTTCTTT; CDR3aa: CASSLKAGNTEAFF
d_gene: TRBD1; v_gene: TRBV10-3; abundance: NA; j_gene: TRBJ2-1; CDR3nt: TGTGCCATCTGGCCAGGGGGCCTATATGAGCAGTTCTTC; CDR3aa: CAIWPGGLYEQFF
d_gene: TRBD1; v_gene: TRBV20-1; abundance: NA; j_gene: TRBJ2-2; CDR3nt: TGCAGTGCTATAAGACAGGGATCCGGGGAGCTGTTTTTT; CDR3aa: CSAIRQGSGELFF
d_gene: TRBD1; v_gene: TRBV27; abundance: NA; j_gene: TRBJ1-2; CDR3nt: TGTGCCACATCCCCCGTTCAGGGGGCGAGATATGGCTACACCTTC; CDR3aa: CATSPVQGARYGYTF
d_gene: NA; v_gene: TRBV7-9; abundance: few; j_gene: TRBJ2-3; CDR3nt: TGTGCCAGCAGCCACCCCCCGGGCCGGGCGACAGATACGCAGTATTTT; CDR3aa: CASSHPPGRATDTQYF
d_gene: NA; v_gene: TRBV19; abundance: NA; j_gene: TRBJ1-3; CDR3nt: TGTGCCAGTAGTATCATGGACGGCGAATACTCTGGAAACACCATATATTTT; CDR3aa: CASSIMDGEYSGNTIYF
d_gene: NA; v_gene: TRBV7-6; abundance: many; j_gene: TRBJ2-1; CDR3nt: TGTGCCAGCAGCTTAGCGGGAGCTTCTGCCAATGAGCAGTTCTTC; CDR3aa: CASSLAGASANEQFF